The source of this T cell receptor beta chain is a study of OX40 agonist ivuxolimab in advanced cancers. General study results and limits: CD8+ T cells showed, on average, more clonal expansion than CD4+ cells.

Produced via immunoSEQ multiplex PCR; TCRdb's table is partial and in-frame only. This table has tens of thousands of clones, approximately 88% appearing once. With respect to this clone: Its antigen is undetermined.

The receptor's source is an adult with an advanced solid tumor such as melanoma, head and neck, liver or kidney cancer. The sample was CD4+ or CD8+ T cells sorted from blood, taken in a trial of the OX40 agonist ivuxolimab.

The CDR3 sequence is CASTPGLGDYEQYF. Here the CDR3 DNA reads TGTGCCAGCACCCCAGGACTAGGGGATTACGAGCAGTACTTC. The gene calls are TRBV9 and TRBJ2-7; 7 nucleotides align to TRBD2. The germline V gene encodes CDR1 SGDLS and CDR2 YYNGEE. V was clipped by 6 bases and J by 4 bases; unmatched bases: 10. CDR3 length: 14 amino acids. The entire variable domain, with the rest obtained from reference TRBV9 and TRBJ2-7, is as follows: DSGVTQTPKHLITATGQRVTLRCSPRSGDLSVYWYQQSLDQGLQFLIQYYNGEERAKGNILERFSAQQFPDLHSELNLSSLELGDSALYFCASTPGLGDYEQYFGPGTRLTVT.